Sequencing of this T cell receptor beta chain was carried out in a study of blood T cells in healthy people across ages. It was with a sample-barcoded 5' primer and a J-beta primer mix that a second PCR of roughly 7 to 12 cycles was run. TCRdb re-called the 5' RACE reads with MiXCR, one entry per CDR3 protein. The sample shows around 800,000 distinct CDR3 sequences, about 46% of them seen only once. This clonotype occurred a few times. Its specificity is not known. Whenever a sample was processed, at least 6.5 million PBMCs were isolated. Per individual sample, total RNA of at least 5.5 micrograms was extracted. General study points: PBMC samples, being unsorted, prevented any conclusive comparison of naive and antigen-experienced cells.

This receptor was obtained from an elderly man in good health. What was sequenced was blood.

CDR3: CSVEGGATEAFF. In nucleotides, the CDR3 is TGCAGCGTTGAGGGGGGGGCTACTGAAGCTTTCTTT. This chain connects TRBV29-1 to TRBJ1-1, with D possibly matching TRBD1 (6 bases). Per germline, CDR1 SQVTM and CDR2 ANQGSEA. Between the trimmed V and J ends, which lost 3 bases and 5 bases, there was a span of 10 bases. The CDR3 contains 12 residues.